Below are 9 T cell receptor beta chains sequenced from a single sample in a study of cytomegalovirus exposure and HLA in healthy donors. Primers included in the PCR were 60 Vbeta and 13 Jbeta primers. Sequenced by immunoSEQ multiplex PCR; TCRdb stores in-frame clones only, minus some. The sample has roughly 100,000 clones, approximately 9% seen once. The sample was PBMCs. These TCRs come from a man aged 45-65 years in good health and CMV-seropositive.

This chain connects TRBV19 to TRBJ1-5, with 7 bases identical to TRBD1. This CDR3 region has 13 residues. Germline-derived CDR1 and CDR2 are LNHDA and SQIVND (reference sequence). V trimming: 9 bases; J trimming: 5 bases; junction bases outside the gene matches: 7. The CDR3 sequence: CASTKGGYQPQHF. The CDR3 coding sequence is TGTGCCAGCACCAAAGGGGGCTATCAGCCCCAGCATTTT.

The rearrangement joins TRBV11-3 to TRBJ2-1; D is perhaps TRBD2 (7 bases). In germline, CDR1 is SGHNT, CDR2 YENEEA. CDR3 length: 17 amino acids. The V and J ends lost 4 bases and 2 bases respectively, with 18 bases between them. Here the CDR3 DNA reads TGTGCCAGCAGCTCAAGAGGGCAGGGGACTACCTACAATGAGCAGTTCTTC. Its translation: CASSSRGQGTTYNEQFF.

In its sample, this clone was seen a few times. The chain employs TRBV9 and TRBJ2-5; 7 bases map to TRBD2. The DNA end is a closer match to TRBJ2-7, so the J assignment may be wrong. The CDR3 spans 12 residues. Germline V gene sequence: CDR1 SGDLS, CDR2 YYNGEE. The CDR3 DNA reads TGTGCCAGCAGCGAGCGGGACGGCGAGCAGTACTTC. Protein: CASSERDGEQYF.

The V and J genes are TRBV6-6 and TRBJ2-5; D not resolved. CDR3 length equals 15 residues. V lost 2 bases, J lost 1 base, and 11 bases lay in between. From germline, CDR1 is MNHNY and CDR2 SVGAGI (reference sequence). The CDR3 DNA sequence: TGTGCCAGCAGTTACCCCCTTAGCCCCCAAGAGACCCAGTACTTC. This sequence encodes CASSYPLSPQETQYF.

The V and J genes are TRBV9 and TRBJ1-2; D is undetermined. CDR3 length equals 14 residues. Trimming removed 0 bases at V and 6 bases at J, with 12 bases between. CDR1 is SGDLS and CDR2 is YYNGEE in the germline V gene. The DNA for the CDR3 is TGTGCCAGCAGCGTAGACCCCGGGGTGGATGGCTACACCTTC. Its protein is CASSVDPGVDGYTF. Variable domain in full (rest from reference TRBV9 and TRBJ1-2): DSGVTQTPKHLITATGQRVTLRCSPRSGDLSVYWYQQSLDQGLQFLIQYYNGEERAKGNILERFSAQQFPDLHSELNLSSLELGDSALYFCASSVDPGVDGYTFGSGTRLTVV.

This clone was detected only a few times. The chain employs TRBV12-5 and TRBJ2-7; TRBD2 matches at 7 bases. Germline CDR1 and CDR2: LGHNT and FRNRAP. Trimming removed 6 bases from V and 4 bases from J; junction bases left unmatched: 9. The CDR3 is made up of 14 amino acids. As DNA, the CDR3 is TGTGCTAGTGGCGGGGAGCGGGGCATGTACGAGCAGTACTTC. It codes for CASGGERGMYEQYF.

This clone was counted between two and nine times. CDR3 residues: CASSLTVSYNEQFF. As DNA, the CDR3 is TGTGCCAGCAGTTTGACAGTCTCCTACAATGAGCAGTTCTTC. The J gene is TRBJ2-1, the V gene TRBV27, with D tentatively TRBD1 (5 bases). CDR1 is MNHEY, CDR2 SMNVEV, per germline (reference sequence). V lost 3 bases to trimming and J lost 0 bases, with 6 bases between them. This CDR3 spans 14 amino acids.

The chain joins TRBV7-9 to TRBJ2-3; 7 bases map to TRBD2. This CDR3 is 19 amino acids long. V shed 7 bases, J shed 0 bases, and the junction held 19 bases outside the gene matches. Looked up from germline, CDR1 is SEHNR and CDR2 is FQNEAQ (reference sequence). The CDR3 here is CASILTDGPYSGSTDTQYF. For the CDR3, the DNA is TGTGCCAGCATCCTTACAGACGGCCCCTATAGCGGGAGCACAGATACGCAGTATTTT.

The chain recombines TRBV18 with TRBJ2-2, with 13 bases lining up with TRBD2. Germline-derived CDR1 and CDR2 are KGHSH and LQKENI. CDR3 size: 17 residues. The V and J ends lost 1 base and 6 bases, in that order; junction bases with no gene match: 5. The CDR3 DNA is TGTGCCAGCTCACCACAACTAGCGGGAGGGTCGTCCGGGGAGCTGTTTTTT. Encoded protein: CASSPQLAGGSSGELFF.